This T cell receptor (beta chain) was found in a study of blood T cell repertoires in COVID-19. As for the study in general: COVID-19 samples from acute and convalescent phases originated in the United States, Italy and Spain. Sources were T cells, B-cell-depleted T cells, or PBMCs; the material itself was cDNA or gDNA.

This clone has just a few counts. The length of the CDR3 is 15 residues. Germline V gene sequence: CDR1 KGHSH, CDR2 LQKENI. The V gene end was trimmed by 5 bases and the J gene end by 0 bases; junction bases not matched to a gene: 3. Original methodology: Reference gene primer amplification in the assay estimated nucleated cell counts. Assay used: immunoSEQ multiplex PCR; TCRdb lists only in-frame clones, some missing. D and trimming were read from the DNA, whereas the V and J calls and clone size are those reported in that table. The sample holds approximately 170,000 clones, 84% seen once. Allocation to cohorts depended on clinical history reported by the participants.

The material sequenced was PBMCs or T cells enriched from blood (not recorded which). This clonotype was sampled from a man aged 45-60 years who had recovered from COVID-19. The chain links TRBV18 to TRBJ2-1; 8 bases are a match to TRBD1. Here the CDR3 DNA reads TGTGCCAGCTCAAGGACAGGGAGCTCCTACAATGAGCAGTTCTTC. It yields the protein CASSRTGSSYNEQFF.